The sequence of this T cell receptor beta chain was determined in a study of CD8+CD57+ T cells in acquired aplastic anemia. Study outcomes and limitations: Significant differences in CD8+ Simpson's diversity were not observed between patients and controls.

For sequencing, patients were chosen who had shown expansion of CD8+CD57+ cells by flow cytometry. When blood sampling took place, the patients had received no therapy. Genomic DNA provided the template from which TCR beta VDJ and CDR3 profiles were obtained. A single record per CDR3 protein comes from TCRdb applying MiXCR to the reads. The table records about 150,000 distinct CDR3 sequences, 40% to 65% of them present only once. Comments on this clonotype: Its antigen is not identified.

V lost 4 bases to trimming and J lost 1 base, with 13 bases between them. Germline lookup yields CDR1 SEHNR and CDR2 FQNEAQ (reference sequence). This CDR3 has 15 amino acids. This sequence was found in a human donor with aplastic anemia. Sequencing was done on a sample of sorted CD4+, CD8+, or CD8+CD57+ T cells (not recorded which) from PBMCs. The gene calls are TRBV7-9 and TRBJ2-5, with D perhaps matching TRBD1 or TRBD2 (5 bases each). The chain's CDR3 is CASSYATGLQETQYF. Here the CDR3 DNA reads TGTGCCAGCAGCTACGCGACGGGGCTCCAAGAGACCCAGTACTTC.